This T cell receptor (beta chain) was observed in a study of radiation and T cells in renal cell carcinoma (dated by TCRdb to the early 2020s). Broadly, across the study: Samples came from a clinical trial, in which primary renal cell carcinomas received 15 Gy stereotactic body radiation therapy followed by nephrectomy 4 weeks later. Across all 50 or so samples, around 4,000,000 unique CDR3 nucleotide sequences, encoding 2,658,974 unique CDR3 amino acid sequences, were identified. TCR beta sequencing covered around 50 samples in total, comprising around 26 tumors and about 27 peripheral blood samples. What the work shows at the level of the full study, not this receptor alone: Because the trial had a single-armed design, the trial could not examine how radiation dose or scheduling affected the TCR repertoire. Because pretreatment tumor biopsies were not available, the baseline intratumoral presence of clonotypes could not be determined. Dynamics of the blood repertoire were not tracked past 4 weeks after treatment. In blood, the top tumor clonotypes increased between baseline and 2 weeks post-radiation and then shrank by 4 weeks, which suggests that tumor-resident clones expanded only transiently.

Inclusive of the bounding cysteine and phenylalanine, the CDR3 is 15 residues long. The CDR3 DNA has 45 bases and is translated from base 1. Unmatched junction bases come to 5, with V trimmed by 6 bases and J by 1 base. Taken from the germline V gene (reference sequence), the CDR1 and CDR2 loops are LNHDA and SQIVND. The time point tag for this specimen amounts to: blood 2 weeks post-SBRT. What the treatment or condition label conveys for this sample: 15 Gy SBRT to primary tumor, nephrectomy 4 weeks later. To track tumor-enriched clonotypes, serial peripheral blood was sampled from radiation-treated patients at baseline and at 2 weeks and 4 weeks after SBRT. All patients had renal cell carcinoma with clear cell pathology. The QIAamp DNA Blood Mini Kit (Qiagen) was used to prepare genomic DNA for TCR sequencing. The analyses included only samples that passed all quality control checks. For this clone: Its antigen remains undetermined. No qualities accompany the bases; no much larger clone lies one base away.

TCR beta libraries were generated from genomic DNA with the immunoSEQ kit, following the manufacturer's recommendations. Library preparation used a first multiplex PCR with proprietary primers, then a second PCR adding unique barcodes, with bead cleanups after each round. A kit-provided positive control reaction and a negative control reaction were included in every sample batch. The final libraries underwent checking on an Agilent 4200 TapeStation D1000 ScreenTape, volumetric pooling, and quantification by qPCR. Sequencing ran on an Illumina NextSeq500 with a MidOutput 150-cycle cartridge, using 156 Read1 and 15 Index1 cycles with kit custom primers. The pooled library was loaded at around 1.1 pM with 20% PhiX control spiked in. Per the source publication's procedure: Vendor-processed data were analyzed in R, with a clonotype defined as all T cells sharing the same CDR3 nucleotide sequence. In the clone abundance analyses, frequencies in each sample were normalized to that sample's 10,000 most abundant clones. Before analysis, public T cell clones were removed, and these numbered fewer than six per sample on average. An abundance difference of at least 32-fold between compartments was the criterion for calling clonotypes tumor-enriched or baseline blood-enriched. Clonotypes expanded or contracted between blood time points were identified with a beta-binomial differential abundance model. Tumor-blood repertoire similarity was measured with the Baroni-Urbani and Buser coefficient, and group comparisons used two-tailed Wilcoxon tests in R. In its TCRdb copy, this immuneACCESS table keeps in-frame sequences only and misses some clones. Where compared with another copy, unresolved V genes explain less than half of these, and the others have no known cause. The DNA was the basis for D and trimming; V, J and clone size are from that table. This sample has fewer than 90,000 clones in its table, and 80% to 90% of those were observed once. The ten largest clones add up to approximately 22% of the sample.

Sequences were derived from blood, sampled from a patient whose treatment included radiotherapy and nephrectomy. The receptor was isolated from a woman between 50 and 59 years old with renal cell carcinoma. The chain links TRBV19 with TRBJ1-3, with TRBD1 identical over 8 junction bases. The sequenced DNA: TGTGCCAGTAGCGGGACAGGAGAATCTGGAAACACCATATATTTT. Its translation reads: CASSGTGESGNTIYF.